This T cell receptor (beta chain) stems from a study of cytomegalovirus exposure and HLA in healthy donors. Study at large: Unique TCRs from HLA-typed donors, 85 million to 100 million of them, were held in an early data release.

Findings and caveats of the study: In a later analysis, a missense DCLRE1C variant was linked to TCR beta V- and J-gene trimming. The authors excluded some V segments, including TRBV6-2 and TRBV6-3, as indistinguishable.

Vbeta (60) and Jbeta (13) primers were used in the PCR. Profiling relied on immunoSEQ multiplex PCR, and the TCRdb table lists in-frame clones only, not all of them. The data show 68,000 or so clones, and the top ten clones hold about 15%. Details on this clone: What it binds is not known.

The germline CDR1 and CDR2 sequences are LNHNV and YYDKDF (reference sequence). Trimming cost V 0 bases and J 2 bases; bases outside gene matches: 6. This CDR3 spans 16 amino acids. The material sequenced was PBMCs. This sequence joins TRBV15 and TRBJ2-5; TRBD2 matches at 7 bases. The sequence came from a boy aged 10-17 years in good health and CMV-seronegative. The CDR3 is CATSRDGRGEQETQYF. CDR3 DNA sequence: TGTGCCACCAGCAGAGATGGGAGGGGAGAGCAAGAGACCCAGTACTTC. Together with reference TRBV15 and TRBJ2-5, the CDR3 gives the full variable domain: DAMVIQNPRYQVTQFGKPVTLSCSQTLNHNVMYWYQQKSSQAPKLLFHYYDKDFNNEADTPDNFQSRRPNTSFCFLDIRSPGLGDTAMYLCATSRDGRGEQETQYFGPGTRLLVL.